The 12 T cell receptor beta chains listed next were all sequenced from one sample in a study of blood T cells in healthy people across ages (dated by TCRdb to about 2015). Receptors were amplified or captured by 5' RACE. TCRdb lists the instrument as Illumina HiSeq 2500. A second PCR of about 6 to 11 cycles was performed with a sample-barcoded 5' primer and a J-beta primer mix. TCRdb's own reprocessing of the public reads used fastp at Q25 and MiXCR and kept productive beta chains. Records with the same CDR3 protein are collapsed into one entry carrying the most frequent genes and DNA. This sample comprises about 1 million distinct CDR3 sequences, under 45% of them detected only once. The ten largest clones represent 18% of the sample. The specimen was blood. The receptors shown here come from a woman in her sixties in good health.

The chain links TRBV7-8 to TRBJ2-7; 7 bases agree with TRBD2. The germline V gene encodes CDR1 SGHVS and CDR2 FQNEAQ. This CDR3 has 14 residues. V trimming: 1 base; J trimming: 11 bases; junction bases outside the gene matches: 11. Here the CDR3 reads CASSLGPSSGTKYF. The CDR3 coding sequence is TGTGCCAGCAGCTTAGGTCCCTCAAGCGGGACGAAGTACTTC.

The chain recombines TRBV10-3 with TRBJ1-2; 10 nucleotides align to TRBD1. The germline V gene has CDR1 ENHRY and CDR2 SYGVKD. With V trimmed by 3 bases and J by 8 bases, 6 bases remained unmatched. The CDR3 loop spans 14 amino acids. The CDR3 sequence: CAISEGGTGDGYTF. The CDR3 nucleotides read TGTGCCATCAGTGAAGGCGGGACAGGGGACGGCTACACCTTC.

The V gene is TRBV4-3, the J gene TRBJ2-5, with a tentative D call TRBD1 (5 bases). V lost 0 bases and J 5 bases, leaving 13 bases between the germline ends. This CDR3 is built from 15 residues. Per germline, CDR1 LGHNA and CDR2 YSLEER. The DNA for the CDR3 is TGCGCCAGCAGCCAAGATGGCAGGGCCGGGGAGACCCAGTACTTC. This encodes CASSQDGRAGETQYF.

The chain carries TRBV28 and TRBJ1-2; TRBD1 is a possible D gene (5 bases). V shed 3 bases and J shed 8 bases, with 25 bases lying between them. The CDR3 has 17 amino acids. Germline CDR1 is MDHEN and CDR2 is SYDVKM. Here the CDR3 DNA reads TGTGCCAGCAGTTTCTATCGGGGCCTAAGACACGGAGGGGGCTACACCTTC. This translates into CASSFYRGLRHGGGYTF.

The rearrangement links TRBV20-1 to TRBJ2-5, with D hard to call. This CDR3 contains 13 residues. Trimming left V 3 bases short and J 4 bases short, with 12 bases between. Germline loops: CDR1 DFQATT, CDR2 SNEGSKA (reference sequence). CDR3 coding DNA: TGCAGTGCTAGCGACCAAGCACGAGAGACCCAGTACTTC. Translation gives CSASDQARETQYF.

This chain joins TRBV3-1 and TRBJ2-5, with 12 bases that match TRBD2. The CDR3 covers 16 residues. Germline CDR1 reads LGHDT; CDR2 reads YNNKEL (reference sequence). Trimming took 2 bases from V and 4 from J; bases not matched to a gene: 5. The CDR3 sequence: CASSQTSGRPTETQYF. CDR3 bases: TGTGCCAGCAGCCAAACTAGCGGGAGGCCGACAGAGACCCAGTACTTC.

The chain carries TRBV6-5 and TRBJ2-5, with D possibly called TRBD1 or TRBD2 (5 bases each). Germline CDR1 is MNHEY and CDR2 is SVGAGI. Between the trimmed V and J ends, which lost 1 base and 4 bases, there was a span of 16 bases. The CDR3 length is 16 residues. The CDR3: CASSYWPLEGRETQYF. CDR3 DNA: TGTGCCAGCAGTTACTGGCCCCTTGAGGGGAGAGAGACCCAGTACTTC.

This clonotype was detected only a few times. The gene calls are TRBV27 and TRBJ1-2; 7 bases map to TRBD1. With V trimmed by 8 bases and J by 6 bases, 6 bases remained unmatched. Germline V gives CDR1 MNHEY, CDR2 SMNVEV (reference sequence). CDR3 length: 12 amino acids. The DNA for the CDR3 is TGTGCCAGCTCGACAGGGAGAGATGGCTACACCTTC. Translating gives CASSTGRDGYTF.

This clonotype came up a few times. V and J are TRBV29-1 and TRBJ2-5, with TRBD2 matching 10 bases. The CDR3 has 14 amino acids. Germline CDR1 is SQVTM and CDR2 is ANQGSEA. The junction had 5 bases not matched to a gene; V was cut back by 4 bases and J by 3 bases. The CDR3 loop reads CSVVSGTSEETQYF. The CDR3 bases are TGCAGCGTTGTGTCCGGGACTAGCGAAGAGACCCAGTACTTC.

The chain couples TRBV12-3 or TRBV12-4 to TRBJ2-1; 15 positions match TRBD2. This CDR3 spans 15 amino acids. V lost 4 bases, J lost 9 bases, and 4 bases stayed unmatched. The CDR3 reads CASSSQGLAGGEQFF. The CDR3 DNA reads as TGTGCCAGCAGTTCGCAGGGACTAGCGGGAGGTGAGCAGTTCTTC.

The CDR3 loop is CASSAPGTGTYEQYF. In DNA form, the CDR3 reads TGTGCCAGCAGTGCCCCCGGGACAGGGACCTACGAGCAGTACTTC. This chain joins TRBV25-1 and TRBJ2-7, with 9 bases aligning to TRBD1. The V gene's germline CDR1 is MGHDK and CDR2 SYGVNS. The CDR3 length is 15 residues. Unmatched junction bases numbered 6, after V lost 4 bases and J lost 2 bases.

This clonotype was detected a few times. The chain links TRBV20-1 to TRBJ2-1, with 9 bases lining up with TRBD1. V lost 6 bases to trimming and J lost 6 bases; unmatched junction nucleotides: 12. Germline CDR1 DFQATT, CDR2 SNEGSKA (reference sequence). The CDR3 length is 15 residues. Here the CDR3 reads CSAETGTGKVNEQFF. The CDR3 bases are TGCAGTGCCGAAACCGGGACAGGGAAAGTCAATGAGCAGTTCTTC.